A selection of T cell receptor beta chains follows, all from one sample in a study of blood T cell repertoires in COVID-19. Repertoires were generated with immunoSEQ multiplex PCR, while TCRdb's copy carries only in-frame clones and drops some. This sample has about 42,000 clones, with more than 70% found just once. What was sequenced was peripheral blood. All receptors come from a human donor in a cohort sampled during active COVID-19. Each CDR3 is given with its conserved first and last residue. The D gene is left open where the match is weak. The size of a clone is reported for some rows only, either as once, few or many, or as a class for expanded clones.

d_call clone_size j_call v_call cdr3_aa cdr3_nt
NA NA TRBJ1-6 TRBV4-3 CASSQDWAPPLHF TGCGCCAGCAGCCAAGATTGGGCTCCACCCCTCCACTTT
NA once TRBJ2-3 TRBV28 CASSLYRGVTDTQYF TGTGCCAGCAGTTTATACCGCGGGGTCACAGATACGCAGTATTTT
NA NA TRBJ2-1 TRBV5-5 CASSLNRGYNEQFF TGTGCCAGCAGCTTGAATCGGGGCTACAATGAGCAGTTCTTC
TRBD2 NA TRBJ2-5 TRBV10-1 CASSPGLAERETQYF TGCGCCAGCAGCCCTGGACTAGCGGAGCGAGAGACCCAGTACTTC
TRBD1 NA TRBJ2-7 TRBV9 CASSADAGTGFEQYF TGTGCCAGCAGCGCAGACGCCGGGACAGGGTTCGAGCAGTACTTC
NA NA TRBJ1-1 TRBV29-1 CSARGTEAFF TGCAGCGCTCGGGGCACTGAAGCTTTCTTT
TRBD1 NA TRBJ2-7 TRBV5-1 CASSRDRASYEQYF TGCGCCAGCAGCCGGGACAGGGCTTCATACGAGCAGTACTTC
NA NA TRBJ1-6 TRBV9 CASSVATSSYNSPLHF TGTGCCAGCAGCGTAGCTACTAGCTCCTATAATTCACCCCTCCACTTT
NA NA TRBJ1-6 TRBV6-5 CASSYAEGMGSPLHF TGTGCCAGCAGTTACGCGGAGGGTATGGGGTCACCCCTCCACTTT
NA NA TRBJ2-5 TRBV6-6 CASSPSRTARETQYF TGTGCCAGCAGCCCTAGCCGGACAGCAAGAGAGACCCAGTACTTC
TRBD1 NA TRBJ1-4 TRBV5-4 CASSLQGTSNEKLFF TGTGCCAGCAGCTTACAGGGGACCTCTAATGAAAAACTGTTTTTT
NA NA TRBJ2-5 TRBV6-5 CASSPRGAYQETQYF TGTGCCAGCAGTCCCCGCGGGGCCTACCAAGAGACCCAGTACTTC
NA NA TRBJ2-5 TRBV7-9 CASSFRFVQGRGETQYF TGTGCCAGCAGCTTTAGGTTCGTGCAGGGGCGCGGAGAGACCCAGTACTTC
NA NA TRBJ2-3 TRBV6-4 CASSEGLSTDTQYF TGTGCCAGCAGTGAAGGACTCAGCACAGATACGCAGTATTTT
NA NA TRBJ2-3 TRBV19 CASSGRTPGTDTQYF TGTGCCAGTAGTGGACGGACACCGGGTACAGATACGCAGTATTTT
TRBD2 few TRBJ2-3 TRBV6-1 CASSENVAGGRTDTQYF TGTGCCAGCAGTGAAAATGTAGCGGGGGGCCGCACAGATACGCAGTATTTT
TRBD2 NA TRBJ2-5 TRBV29-1 CSVEVRSRLAGGFRETQYF TGCAGCGTTGAAGTCAGGTCGAGACTAGCGGGGGGCTTTCGGGAGACCCAGTACTTC
NA NA TRBJ2-7 TRBV5-1 CASSLGGTASYEQYF TGCGCCAGCAGCTTGGGCGGGACGGCCTCCTACGAGCAGTACTTC
TRBD1 NA TRBJ2-7 TRBV10-3 CAISDRAAAYEQYF TGTGCCATCAGCGACAGGGCTGCGGCCTACGAGCAGTACTTC
NA NA TRBJ1-3 TRBV9 CASSVAPGRTGNTIYF TGTGCCAGCAGCGTAGCCCCTGGCAGAACTGGAAACACCATATATTTT
TRBD1 NA TRBJ1-1 TRBV19 CASSLGQGPMNTEAFF TGTGCCAGTAGTTTAGGACAGGGGCCTATGAACACTGAAGCTTTCTTT
NA NA TRBJ1-1 TRBV27 CASSLGRTGGEAFF TGTGCCAGCAGTTTAGGTCGCACGGGTGGTGAAGCTTTCTTT
NA NA TRBJ1-2 TRBV7-2 CASSQNAGWGVRDHGYTF TGTGCCAGCAGCCAAAATGCAGGGTGGGGGGTTAGGGACCATGGCTACACCTTC
TRBD1 NA TRBJ1-2 TRBV5-6 CASSLRTGFEGYTF TGTGCCAGCAGTCTTAGGACAGGGTTTGAAGGCTACACCTTC
NA NA TRBJ2-3 TRBV21-1 CASSKGEQLSGDTQYF TGTGCCAGCAGCAAAGGGGAACAACTGAGCGGAGATACGCAGTATTTT
TRBD2 NA TRBJ2-5 TRBV4-2 CASSQEVRSGAVQETQYF TGTGCCAGCAGCCAAGAAGTACGGAGCGGGGCCGTCCAAGAGACCCAGTACTTC
NA once TRBJ2-7 TRBV5-1 CASSLDDSRKDYEQYF TGCGCCAGCAGCTTGGATGACAGCCGGAAGGATTACGAGCAGTACTTC
NA NA TRBJ1-2 TRBV6-5 CASSYSQRANGYTF TGTGCCAGCAGTTATTCACAGAGGGCCAATGGCTACACCTTC
TRBD2 few TRBJ2-3 TRBV4-2 CASSQDLAGGPDTQYF TGTGCCAGCAGCCAAGATCTAGCGGGGGGGCCAGATACGCAGTATTTT
NA NA TRBJ2-1 TRBV10-3 CAISLDMRGEQFF TGTGCCATCAGCCTGGACATGAGGGGGGAGCAGTTCTTC
NA NA TRBJ2-5 TRBV18 CASSPRATKETQYF TGTGCCAGCTCACCCCGAGCAACCAAAGAGACCCAGTACTTC
TRBD1 NA TRBJ2-1 TRBV11-2 CASSPHLTQGARLGNEQFF TGTGCCAGCAGCCCGCATTTAACTCAGGGGGCACGGTTGGGCAATGAGCAGTTCTTC
NA NA TRBJ1-1 TRBV29-1 CSVEAGSVGAFF TGCAGCGTTGAGGCAGGGTCGGTAGGGGCTTTCTTT
NA large TRBJ1-5 TRBV30 CAWSPWRGQPQHF TGTGCCTGGAGCCCTTGGAGGGGCCAGCCCCAGCATTTT
NA medium-sized TRBJ1-6 TRBV28 CASRAQVFNSPLHF TGTGCCAGCAGAGCCCAGGTATTCAATTCACCCCTCCACTTT
NA NA TRBJ2-5 TRBV5-5 CASSLRGKSLQETQYF TGTGCCAGCAGCTTAAGAGGAAAGTCCCTCCAAGAGACCCAGTACTTC
TRBD2 NA TRBJ2-1 TRBV3-1/TRBV3-2 CASSQDVAGGREQFF TGTGCCAGCAGCCAGGACGTAGCGGGGGGACGTGAGCAGTTCTTC
NA NA TRBJ1-2 TRBV21-1 CASSKGQGYGYTF TGTGCCAGCAGCAAAGGACAGGGCTATGGCTACACCTTC
TRBD1 NA TRBJ1-5 TRBV6-5 CASIGQGGGNQPQHF TGTGCCAGCATCGGACAGGGAGGCGGCAATCAGCCCCAGCATTTT
NA NA TRBJ2-7 TRBV18 CASSPPNLRGQGPYEQYF TGTGCCAGCTCACCACCCAACCTAAGGGGCCAAGGGCCCTACGAGCAGTACTTC
TRBD1 NA TRBJ1-2 TRBV24-1 CATSDYTTGAGDGYTF TGTGCCACCAGTGATTATACGACAGGGGCAGGGGATGGCTACACCTTC
NA NA TRBJ1-2 TRBV24-1 CATSDNPSQGGYTF TGTGCCACCAGTGACAACCCCTCACAGGGTGGCTACACCTTC
NA NA TRBJ2-6 TRBV5-5 CASSLLPGQTSGANVLTF TGTGCCAGCAGCTTGTTACCCGGACAGACCTCTGGGGCCAACGTCCTGACTTTC
NA NA TRBJ2-5 TRBV5-6 CASSLDLIRDKSQETQYF TGTGCCAGCAGCTTGGACCTAATCCGGGACAAATCTCAGGAGACCCAGTACTTC
TRBD2 NA TRBJ2-5 TRBV7-9 CASSFYGAGGQETQYF TGTGCCAGCAGCTTCTACGGAGCGGGGGGGCAAGAGACCCAGTACTTC
NA NA TRBJ1-5 TRBV19 CASSEVGLAQPQHF TGTGCCAGTAGCGAAGTCGGGCTAGCTCAGCCCCAGCATTTT
NA NA TRBJ2-7 TRBV9 CASSPQGLLTYEQYF TGTGCCAGCAGCCCCCAGGGACTTTTAACCTACGAGCAGTACTTC
NA NA TRBJ1-1 TRBV2 CASRTDRLNTEAFF TGTGCCAGCAGGACAGACAGGTTGAACACTGAAGCTTTCTTT
TRBD2 NA TRBJ2-5 TRBV20-1 CSAERGETQYF TGCAGTGCTGAGCGGGGGGAGACCCAGTACTTC
NA NA TRBJ1-1 TRBV11-2 CASSPGPLEAFF TGTGCCAGCAGCCCAGGGCCCCTTGAAGCTTTCTTT
NA once TRBJ2-3 TRBV9 CASSEIQVPGTDTQYF TGTGCCAGCAGCGAGATACAGGTCCCCGGCACAGATACGCAGTATTTT
NA NA TRBJ1-1 TRBV6-5 CASSYGGHTEAFF TGTGCCAGCAGTTACGGCGGCCACACTGAAGCTTTCTTT
NA NA TRBJ1-2 TRBV9 CASSALHRETGFYGYTF TGTGCCAGCAGCGCCCTTCACCGGGAAACGGGTTTCTATGGCTACACCTTC
NA NA TRBJ1-4 TRBV28 CASSTRAGLNEKLFF TGTGCCAGTAGTACTAGGGCCGGACTAAATGAAAAACTGTTTTTT
TRBD2 once TRBJ2-7 TRBV4-2 CASSQDLIAGVSYEQYF TGTGCCAGCAGCCAAGACCTAATAGCGGGAGTCTCCTACGAGCAGTACTTC